The subject of this entry is one TCR beta chain. Negative isolation yielded the CD8+ and CD4+ T cells, while FACS enriched the TEMRA cells. After extraction with the RNeasy kit, 0.5 to 1 ug of the RNA was reverse transcribed using random hexamers. The immunoSEQ assay covered 54 Vbeta and 13 Jbeta segments for CDR3. MiXCR, applied by TCRdb to the immunoSEQ multiplex PCR reads, yields one record per CDR3 protein. The sample holds more than 200,000 distinct CDR3 sequences, 80% to 95% seen once. The V and J ends lost 5 bases and 7 bases, in that order; junction bases with no gene match: 7. CDR1 and CDR2 from the germline V gene are SGHTA and FQGNSA. The CDR3 consists of 13 residues. This record comes from a study of CD8 T cells in Susac syndrome.

The sample comprised CD8+ T cells from PBMCs. The V and J genes are TRBV7-2 and TRBJ2-7; 8 bases fit TRBD1. The sequence was collected from a human donor with multiple sclerosis. CDR3 protein: CASSIGQGWEQYF. The CDR3, as DNA: TGTGCCAGCAGCATCGGACAGGGATGGGAGCAGTACTTC.